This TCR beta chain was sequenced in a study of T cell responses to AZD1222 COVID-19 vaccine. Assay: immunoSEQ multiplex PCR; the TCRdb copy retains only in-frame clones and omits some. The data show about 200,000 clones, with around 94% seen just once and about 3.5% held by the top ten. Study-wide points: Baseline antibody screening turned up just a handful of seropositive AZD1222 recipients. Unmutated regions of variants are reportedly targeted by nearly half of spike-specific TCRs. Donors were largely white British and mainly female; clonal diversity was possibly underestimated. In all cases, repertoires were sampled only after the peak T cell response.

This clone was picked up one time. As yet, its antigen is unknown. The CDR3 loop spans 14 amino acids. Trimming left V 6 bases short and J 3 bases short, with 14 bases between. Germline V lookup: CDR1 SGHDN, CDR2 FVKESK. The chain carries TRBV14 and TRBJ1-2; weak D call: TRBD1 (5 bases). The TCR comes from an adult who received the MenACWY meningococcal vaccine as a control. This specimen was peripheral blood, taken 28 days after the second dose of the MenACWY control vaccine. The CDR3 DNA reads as TGTGCCAGCAGTCGCAGAGGACACGACTATGGCTACACCTTC. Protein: CASSRRGHDYGYTF.